The sequence of this T cell receptor (beta chain) was determined in a study of blood T cells in healthy people across ages. Whole-study findings and limits: A strong correlation was seen between TCR beta diversity and naive T cell percentage.

This clonotype was recorded many times. The antigen remains unidentified. A second 7 to 11 cycle PCR used barcoded and J-beta primers. A single record per CDR3 protein comes from TCRdb applying MiXCR to the 5' RACE reads. The sample has 1.5 million to 2 million distinct CDR3 sequences; 28% are singletons. Germline CDR1 reads SEHNR; CDR2 reads FQNEAQ (reference sequence). CDR3 length equals 13 residues. The V and J ends lost 5 bases and 6 bases, in that order; junction bases with no gene match: 3. Material: blood. The chain carries TRBV7-9 and TRBJ1-2, with 10 bases aligning to TRBD1. The receptor's source is a woman aged 25 to 39 in good health. CDR3 DNA sequence: TGTGCCAGCAGCCCGGACAGGGGGGATGGCTACACCTTC. It encodes CASSPDRGDGYTF.